The 24 T cell receptor beta chains below come from one sample, sequenced in a study of CXCR3-negative and CXCR3-positive naive CD8 T cells. Study observations and caveats: CXCR3-positive naive cells had TRB CDR3s that were more hydrophobic than CXCR3-negative naive cells had.

No antigen has been identified for these receptors. Through 5' RACE with UMI labels, the TRB cDNA libraries were prepared. After re-calling the 5' RACE reads, TCRdb lists one entry per CDR3 protein, DNA absent. This listing includes around 63,000 distinct CDR3 sequences. Sequencing was performed on naive CXCR3+ CD8+ T cells from blood. As for subset: CD45RO-CCR7+CD27+CD95- naive CD8+ T cells expressing CXCR3 (TNR3+). These receptors all stem from a human donor in good health. Some clones in this sample may be carry-over from other donors' samples.

The rearrangement joins TRBV7-9 to TRBJ2-7. CDR3 length: 12 residues. From germline, CDR1 is SEHNR and CDR2 FQNEAQ (reference sequence). CDR3 region: CASTPSSYEQYF.

This chain joins TRBV11-3 and TRBJ2-2; TCRdb gives TRBD2 as the D gene, but with no DNA this cannot be confirmed. From germline, CDR1 is SGHNT and CDR2 YENEEA. The CDR3 length is 12 residues. CDR3 in amino acids: CASQERSGELFF.

The chain has TRBV29-1 and TRBJ2-7; the TCRdb D gene call, TRBD1, has no DNA to confirm it. Germline loops: CDR1 SQVTM, CDR2 ANQGSEA. The CDR3 spans 11 residues. The CDR3 is CSVGGTGEQYF.

The gene calls are TRBV14 and TRBJ2-1; checking the TCRdb D call of TRBD2 is not possible without DNA. The CDR3 loop spans 15 amino acids. CDR1 is SGHDN and CDR2 is FVKESK in the germline V gene. The chain's CDR3 is CASSHGLAGDEEQFF. The full variable domain, completed using reference TRBV14 and TRBJ2-1, is EAGVTQFPSHSVIEKGQTVTLRCDPISGHDNLYWYRRVMGKEIKFLLHFVKESKQDESGMPNNRFLAERTGGTYSTLKVQPAELEDSGVYFCASSHGLAGDEEQFFGPGTRLTVL.

The chain couples TRBV4-3 to TRBJ1-2; TCRdb lists TRBD1, though no DNA is available to test this call. The CDR3 consists of 16 residues. Looked up from germline, CDR1 is LGHNA and CDR2 is YSLEER. The CDR3 here is CASSQDRGGRVYGYTF.

The chain joins TRBV6-6 to TRBJ1-2; lacking DNA, the TRBD1 call made by TCRdb goes unchecked. Germline CDR1 MNHNY, CDR2 SVGAGI (reference sequence). The CDR3 covers 15 residues. CDR3: CASRLLPGQDYGYTF.

This chain connects TRBV7-2 to TRBJ2-7; the D call of TRBD1 rests on TCRdb alone, since no DNA is present to check it. The CDR3 is 12 residues long. Germline CDR1 reads SGHTA; CDR2 reads FQGNSA. The CDR3 sequence is CASSLQGNEQYF. The variable domain in full, with the rest retrieved from reference TRBV7-2 and TRBJ2-7, is GAGVSQSPSNKVTEKGKDVELRCDPISGHTALYWYRQSLGQGLEFLIYFQGNSAPDKSGLPSDRFSAERTGGSVSTLTIQRTQQEDSAVYLCASSLQGNEQYFGPGTRLTVT.

This chain links TRBV29-1 with TRBJ2-1. Germline values: CDR1 SQVTM, CDR2 ANQGSEA. The CDR3 length is 14 residues. CDR3 sequence reads: CSVEVQSRFHEQFF.

The chain has TRBV7-3 and TRBJ2-5; the TRBD2 assignment by TCRdb is unverifiable without DNA. The CDR3 runs 17 residues. In germline, CDR1 is SGHTA, CDR2 FQGTGA. CDR3 amino acids: CASSLGLAGLQKETQYF.

The genes are TRBV14 and TRBJ2-3. Germline V gives CDR1 SGHDN, CDR2 FVKESK. This CDR3 contains 16 residues. CDR3 residues: CASSQILWGSTDTQYF.

The CDR3: CASSLWTQTANTEAFF. The rearrangement joins TRBV5-1 to TRBJ1-1. Per the germline V gene, CDR1 is SGHRS and CDR2 is YFSETQ. This CDR3 contains 16 residues.

This chain uses TRBV10-3 with TRBJ1-3. Germline V CDR1 and CDR2: ENHRY, SYGVKD. This CDR3 has 13 residues. CDR3: CATQMSSGNTIYF.

The chain uses TRBV12-3 or TRBV12-4 and TRBJ1-3. The length of the CDR3 is 12 residues. CDR3 sequence reads: CASREIGNTIYF.

The rearrangement uses TRBV29-1 and TRBJ2-2; TCRdb gives TRBD1 as the D gene, but with no DNA this cannot be confirmed. The CDR3 is 13 residues long. In germline, CDR1 is SQVTM, CDR2 ANQGSEA. CDR3 in amino acids: CSVARENTGELFF.

The rearrangement links TRBV12-3 or TRBV12-4 to TRBJ1-4. The CDR3 consists of 12 residues. CDR3: CASRLGIEKLFF.

The chain carries TRBV12-3 or TRBV12-4 and TRBJ2-3; the D gene TCRdb calls, TRBD1, cannot be checked with no DNA. The CDR3 spans 14 residues. The CDR3 is CASSGQVSTDTQYF.

This chain links TRBV29-1 with TRBJ1-1. From germline, CDR1 is SQVTM and CDR2 ANQGSEA. This CDR3 spans 15 amino acids. CDR3 sequence: CSVDGRIVGNTEAFF.

The rearrangement joins TRBV4-1 to TRBJ1-1; TCRdb proposes TRBD1, but this gene call is untestable without DNA. The CDR3 contains 13 residues. Germline V gene sequence: CDR1 MGHRA, CDR2 YSYEKL. CDR3 residues: CASRGVARTEAFF.

J is TRBJ2-7 and V is TRBV7-9; the D gene TCRdb calls, TRBD1, cannot be checked with no DNA. CDR3 length: 15 residues. CDR1 is SEHNR and CDR2 is FQNEAQ in the germline V gene (reference sequence). The CDR3 is CASSLPGHQSYEQYF.

The V gene is TRBV13, the J gene TRBJ2-7. The CDR3 is made up of 12 amino acids. In germline, CDR1 is PRHDT, CDR2 FYEKMQ (reference sequence). The CDR3 sequence: CASSAEMGEQYF.

The rearrangement joins TRBV6-2 or TRBV6-3 to TRBJ2-1; the D gene TCRdb calls, TRBD1, cannot be checked with no DNA. CDR1 and CDR2 from the germline V gene are MNHEY and SVGEGT. This CDR3 comprises 13 residues. The CDR3 loop reads CASSYFAGTQQFF.

V and J are TRBV7-3 and TRBJ2-1; TCRdb picks TRBD1, but there is no DNA to check that call. CDR1 and CDR2 from the germline V gene are SGHTA and FQGTGA. CDR3 length: 16 amino acids. The CDR3 spells CASSIKPGQPYNEQFF.

The chain is built from TRBV30 and TRBJ1-1; TCRdb proposes TRBD1, but this gene call is untestable without DNA. Germline-derived CDR1 and CDR2 are GTSNPN and SVGIG (reference sequence). CDR3 length: 13 residues. This chain's CDR3 is CAWSVSGGTEAFF. The full variable domain, with the rest looked up from reference TRBV30 and TRBJ1-1, is SQTIHQWPATLVQPVGSPLSLECTVEGTSNPNLYWYRQAAGRGLQLLFYSVGIGQISSEVPQNLSASRPQDRQFILSSKKLLLSDSGFYLCAWSVSGGTEAFFGQGTRLTVV.

The genes are TRBV29-1 and TRBJ2-5; the TCRdb D gene call, TRBD2, has no DNA to confirm it. The germline V gene has CDR1 SQVTM and CDR2 ANQGSEA. This CDR3 has 12 amino acids. Here the CDR3 reads CSEGVLGETQYF.